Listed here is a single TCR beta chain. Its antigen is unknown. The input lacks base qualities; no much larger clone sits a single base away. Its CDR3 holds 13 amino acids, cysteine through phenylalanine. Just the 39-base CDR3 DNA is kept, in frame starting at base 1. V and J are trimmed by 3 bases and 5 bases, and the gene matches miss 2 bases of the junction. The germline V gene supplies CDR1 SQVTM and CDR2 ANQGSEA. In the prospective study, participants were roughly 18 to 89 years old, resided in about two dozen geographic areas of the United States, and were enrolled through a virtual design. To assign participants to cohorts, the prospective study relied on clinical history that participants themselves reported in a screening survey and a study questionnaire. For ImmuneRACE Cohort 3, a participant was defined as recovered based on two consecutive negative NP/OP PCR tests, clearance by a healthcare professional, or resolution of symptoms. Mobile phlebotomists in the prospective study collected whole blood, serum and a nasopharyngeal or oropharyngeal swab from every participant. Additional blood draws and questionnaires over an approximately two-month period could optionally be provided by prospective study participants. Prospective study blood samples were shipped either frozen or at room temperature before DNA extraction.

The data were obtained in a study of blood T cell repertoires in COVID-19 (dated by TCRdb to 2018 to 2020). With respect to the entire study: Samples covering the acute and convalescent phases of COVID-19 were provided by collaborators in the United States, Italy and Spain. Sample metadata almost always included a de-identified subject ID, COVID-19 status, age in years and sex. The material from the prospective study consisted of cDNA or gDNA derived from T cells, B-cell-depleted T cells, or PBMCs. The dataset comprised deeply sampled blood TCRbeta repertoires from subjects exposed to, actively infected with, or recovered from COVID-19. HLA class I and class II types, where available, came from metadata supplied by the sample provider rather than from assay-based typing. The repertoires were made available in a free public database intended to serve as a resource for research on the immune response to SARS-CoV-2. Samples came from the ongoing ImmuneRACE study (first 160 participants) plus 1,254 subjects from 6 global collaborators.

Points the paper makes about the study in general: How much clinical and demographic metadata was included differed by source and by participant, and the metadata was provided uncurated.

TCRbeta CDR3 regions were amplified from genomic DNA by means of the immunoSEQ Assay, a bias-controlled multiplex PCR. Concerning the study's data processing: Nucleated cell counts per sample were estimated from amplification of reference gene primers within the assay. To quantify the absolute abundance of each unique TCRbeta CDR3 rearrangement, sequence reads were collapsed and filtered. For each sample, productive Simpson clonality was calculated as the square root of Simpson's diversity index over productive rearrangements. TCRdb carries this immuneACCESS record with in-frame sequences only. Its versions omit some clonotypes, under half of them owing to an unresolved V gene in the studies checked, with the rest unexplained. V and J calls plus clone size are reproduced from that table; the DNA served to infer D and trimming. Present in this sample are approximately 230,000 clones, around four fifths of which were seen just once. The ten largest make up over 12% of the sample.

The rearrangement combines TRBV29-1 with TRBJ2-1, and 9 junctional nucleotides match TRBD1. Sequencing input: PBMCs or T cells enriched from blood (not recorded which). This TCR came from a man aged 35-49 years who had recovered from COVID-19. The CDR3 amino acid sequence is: CSVDRTGDNEQFF. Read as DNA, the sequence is TGCAGCGTTGATAGGACAGGGGACAATGAGCAGTTCTTC.